These 21 T cell receptor beta chains originate from one sample sequenced in a study of T-cell reconstitution after alpha-beta-depleted transplantation in children. Preparing the TCRbeta library involved the use of unique molecular identifiers. Using its own MiXCR run on the PCR reads, TCRdb lists one record per CDR3 protein. The profile covers around 800,000 distinct CDR3 sequences, with roughly 16% appearing a single time and about 5% taken by the ten largest. This material consisted of PBMCs, mostly from graft donor cells, taken 360 days after TCRalphabeta/CD19-depleted stem cell transplant. These receptor sequences come from a male patient younger than 18 who had a stem cell transplant for acute lymphoblastic leukemia, so the T cells may come from the graft donor.

The rearrangement uses TRBV6-4 and TRBJ2-1, with 11 bases that match TRBD2. CDR1 and CDR2 from the germline V gene are MRHNA and SNTAGT. The V segment lost 7 bases and the J segment 4 bases; nucleotides outside the gene matches: 18. CDR3 length: 19 amino acids. The CDR3 DNA sequence: TGTGCCAGCACCATAAAAGGGGGGGCTAGCGGGAGGCTTTACAATGAGCAGTTCTTC. Translated: CASTIKGGASGRLYNEQFF.

In this sample, this clonotype turned up a few times. This chain links TRBV3-1 with TRBJ2-1; TRBD2 agrees at 7 bases. CDR3 size: 14 residues. Trimming at V came to 2 bases and at J to 10 bases, leaving 8 bases not matched to a gene. The germline V gene has CDR1 LGHDT and CDR2 YNNKEL (reference sequence). The CDR3 loop is CASSQYAGAGEQFF. CDR3 DNA sequence: TGTGCCAGCAGCCAATACGCGGGAGCTGGAGAGCAGTTCTTC.

This clonotype has only a few counts. The chain's CDR3 is CASQQGVETAREGTQYF. The CDR3 nucleotides read TGTGCCAGTCAACAAGGGGTAGAGACCGCTCGGGAAGGGACCCAGTACTTC. The genes are TRBV19 and TRBJ2-5; either TRBD1 or TRBD2 may supply D (5 bases each). The CDR3 covers 17 residues. V was clipped by 8 bases and J by 7 bases, with 29 bases between them. CDR1 LNHDA and CDR2 SQIVND come from the germline V gene (reference sequence).

The gene calls are TRBV18 and TRBJ2-3; D remains unclear. The germline V and J ends were trimmed by 2 bases and 3 bases, with 12 bases remaining between them. This CDR3 region has 15 residues. The germline V gene encodes CDR1 KGHSH and CDR2 LQKENI. In DNA form, the CDR3 reads TGTGCCAGCTCACCATTAATCGCCCAGACAGATACGCAGTATTTT. Amino acids: CASSPLIAQTDTQYF.

This clonotype was seen a few times. This chain links TRBV7-9 with TRBJ2-6; D is tentatively TRBD1 or TRBD2 (5 bases each). The CDR3 is 15 amino acids. Trimming stripped 1 base from V and 5 bases from J, with 9 bases between. Germline V gives CDR1 SEHNR, CDR2 FQNEAQ (reference sequence). The DNA for the CDR3 is TGTGCCAGCAGCTTAGGGGGGTCGAGGGCCAACGTCCTGACTTTC. Encoded protein: CASSLGGSRANVLTF.

The chain links TRBV5-1 to TRBJ2-3; 14 positions agree with TRBD2. Germline V gives CDR1 SGHRS, CDR2 YFSETQ. The CDR3 contains 15 residues. V dropped 7 bases and J dropped 5; count of bases not matched to a gene: 6. The CDR3: CASGTSGRSRDTQYF. CDR3 coding DNA: TGCGCCAGCGGGACTAGCGGGAGATCTAGAGATACGCAGTATTTT.

Only a few counts were recorded for this clonotype. This chain links TRBV29-1 with TRBJ2-2, with D perhaps matching TRBD1 (6 bases). Trimming removed 8 bases from V and 0 bases from J, with 13 bases in between. The CDR3 extends over 14 amino acids. Germline V gene sequence: CDR1 SQVTM, CDR2 ANQGSEA. The CDR3 is CSTKTGANTGELFF. Here the CDR3 DNA reads TGCAGCACTAAGACAGGAGCGAACACCGGGGAGCTGTTTTTT.

This clonotype was recorded a few times. The chain joins TRBV10-3 to TRBJ2-3; the match to TRBD2 covers 8 bases. Germline values: CDR1 ENHRY, CDR2 SYGVKD. The V and J ends lost 3 bases and 0 bases, in that order; junction bases with no gene match: 17. There are 20 residues in the CDR3. CDR3 region: CAISDRAGEGHSPSTDTQYF. For the CDR3, the DNA is TGTGCCATCAGTGACCGAGCGGGAGAAGGACATAGTCCTAGCACAGATACGCAGTATTTT.

The chain employs TRBV7-2 and TRBJ2-7, with TRBD2 matching 11 bases. The CDR3 consists of 15 residues. V dropped 7 bases and J dropped 5; count of bases not matched to a gene: 10. Germline CDR1 SGHTA, CDR2 FQGNSA. CDR3 loop: CASTKGVAGGHEQYF. The CDR3 DNA is TGTGCCAGCACCAAAGGGGTAGCGGGAGGGCACGAGCAGTACTTC.

This clonotype was seen more than once but under ten times. The rearrangement links TRBV5-1 to TRBJ2-1, with 13 bases fitting TRBD2. Germline V lookup: CDR1 SGHRS, CDR2 YFSETQ. Trimming at V came to 4 bases and at J to 8 bases, leaving 9 bases not matched to a gene. The CDR3 covers 16 residues. This CDR3 is CASSLELAGGLDEQFF. CDR3 nucleotides: TGCGCCAGCAGCCTCGAACTAGCGGGAGGGCTCGATGAGCAGTTCTTC. Full variable domain (rest looked up from reference TRBV5-1 and TRBJ2-1): KAGVTQTPRYLIKTRGQQVTLSCSPISGHRSVSWYQQTPGQGLQFLFEYFSETQRNKGNFPGRFSGRQFSNSRSEMNVSTLELGDSALYLCASSLELAGGLDEQFFGPGTRLTVL.

This clonotype has more than one count but fewer than ten. The J gene is TRBJ2-1, the V gene TRBV7-3; 7 nucleotides align to TRBD2. CDR1 and CDR2 (germline): SGHTA, FQGTGA. The length of the CDR3 is 14 residues. V lost 5 bases and J lost 9; bases outside the gene matches: 10. The CDR3 is CASSPAAGRGEQFF. Written as DNA, the CDR3 is TGTGCCAGCAGCCCTGCTGCGGGGAGGGGTGAGCAGTTCTTC. The full variable domain, completed using reference TRBV7-3 and TRBJ2-1, is GAGVSQTPSNKVTEKGKYVELRCDPISGHTALYWYRQSLGQGPEFLIYFQGTGAADDSGLPNDRFFAVRPEGSVSTLKIQRTERGDSAVYLCASSPAAGRGEQFFGPGTRLTVL.

This clonotype was seen a handful of times. This chain joins TRBV7-9 and TRBJ2-5, with 7 nucleotides matching TRBD2. V gave up 5 bases and J gave up 3 bases; unmatched junction bases: 12. This CDR3 contains 16 residues. CDR1 is SEHNR, CDR2 FQNEAQ, per germline (reference sequence). The CDR3 is CASSTRNSGVKETQYF. The CDR3 DNA is TGTGCCAGCAGCACCCGCAACAGCGGGGTTAAAGAGACCCAGTACTTC.

The CDR3 DNA reads as TGCGCCAGCAGCCAACTACACCTAGCAGAGAGCTCCTACGAGCAGTACTTC. This codes for CASSQLHLAESSYEQYF. The V call is TRBV4-1, the J call TRBJ2-7; D may be TRBD2 (5 bases). The CDR3 sequence is 17 residues long. Germline assignment: CDR1 MGHRA and CDR2 YSYEKL. V was cut by 2 bases and J by 0 bases, with 17 bases left in between.

The rearrangement uses TRBV27 and TRBJ2-1; 9 bases agree with TRBD1. The germline V gene encodes CDR1 MNHEY and CDR2 SMNVEV (reference sequence). V shed 4 bases, J shed 7 bases, and the junction held 11 bases outside the gene matches. This CDR3 has 16 amino acids. The CDR3 nucleotides are TGTGCCAGCAGTTCCTTCGGGACAGGGAGGGTTAATGAGCAGTTCTTC. It codes for CASSSFGTGRVNEQFF.

This clonotype has a handful of counts. This chain joins TRBV19 and TRBJ2-3; 12 positions match TRBD2. The CDR3 covers 18 residues. With V trimmed by 8 bases and J by 5 bases, 17 bases remained unmatched. Germline V gene lookup returns CDR1 LNHDA and CDR2 SQIVND (reference sequence). The CDR3 is CASSGGELAGGVRDTQYF. The CDR3 DNA reads as TGTGCCAGTTCAGGCGGAGAACTAGCGGGAGGCGTAAGAGATACGCAGTATTTT.

Only a few counts were recorded for this clonotype. This chain connects TRBV12-5 to TRBJ2-1; D is unresolved. Per the germline V gene, CDR1 is LGHNT and CDR2 is FRNRAP. V dropped 0 bases and J dropped 4 bases, with 7 bases sitting between them. The CDR3 extends over 14 amino acids. DNA of the CDR3: TGTGCTAGTGGTTTGGTCGCAGTATACAATGAGCAGTTCTTC. Protein product: CASGLVAVYNEQFF. Full variable domain (remainder filled in from reference TRBV12-5 and TRBJ2-1): DARVTQTPRHKVTEMGQEVTMRCQPILGHNTVFWYRQTMMQGLELLAYFRNRAPLDDSGMPKDRFSAEMPDATLATLKIQPSEPRDSAVYFCASGLVAVYNEQFFGPGTRLTVL.

This clonotype was observed at least ten times. The chain carries TRBV5-1 and TRBJ2-7, with 9 bases fitting TRBD1. V lost 3 bases to trimming and J lost 3 bases; unmatched junction nucleotides: 4. CDR1 and CDR2 from the germline V gene are SGHRS and YFSETQ. The CDR3 loop spans 14 amino acids. The CDR3 is CASSWTGDHYEQYF. The CDR3 DNA is TGCGCCAGCAGCTGGACAGGGGATCACTACGAGCAGTACTTC.

The chain uses TRBV7-2 and TRBJ1-5; 9 bases map to TRBD1. This CDR3 has 21 residues. CDR1 and CDR2 (germline): SGHTA, FQGNSA. V lost 3 bases to trimming and J lost 1 base; unmatched junction nucleotides: 19. The CDR3 nucleotides read TGTGCCAGCAGCTTCTCATTGGGCGAGGGACAGGGTGAAAGGAGCAATCAGCCCCAGCATTTT. Translated: CASSFSLGEGQGERSNQPQHF.

This clonotype was detected many times. V is TRBV15 and J is TRBJ1-1, with unresolved D. Trimming removed 0 bases at V and 9 bases at J, with 11 bases between. The germline V gene encodes CDR1 LNHNV and CDR2 YYDKDF (reference sequence). The CDR3 spans 13 residues. This CDR3 reads CATSRDLNRQAFF. CDR3 DNA: TGTGCCACCAGCAGAGATCTGAACAGACAAGCTTTCTTT.

There are a few counts of this clonotype. The chain combines TRBV5-1 with TRBJ2-1, with TRBD1 identical over 7 bases. Germline V lookup: CDR1 SGHRS, CDR2 YFSETQ. Trimming cost V 0 bases and J 6 bases; bases outside gene matches: 3. This CDR3 is 14 amino acids long. CDR3 region: CASSLVPGGNEQFF. DNA of the CDR3: TGCGCCAGCAGCTTGGTTCCAGGGGGCAATGAGCAGTTCTTC.

The chain has TRBV20-1 and TRBJ2-1; D might be TRBD1 (6 bases). The V end was cut by 0 bases, the J end by 4 bases, with 16 bases between. Germline V CDR1 and CDR2: DFQATT, SNEGSKA (reference sequence). The CDR3 consists of 16 residues. CDR3 in amino acids: CSARDPTGKLYNEQFF. In DNA form, the CDR3 reads TGCAGTGCTAGAGATCCAACAGGGAAGTTGTACAATGAGCAGTTCTTC.